Following are 28 T cell receptor beta chains from one sample sequenced in a study of blood T cell repertoires in COVID-19. Repertoires were generated with immunoSEQ multiplex PCR, while TCRdb's copy carries only in-frame clones and drops some. The table lists about 150,000 clones, around 83% of them singletons, with approximately 32% in the top ten. The sample taken for sequencing was peripheral blood. The source is a woman aged 55-70 years with acute or convalescent COVID-19.

With regard to this clone: The same CDR3 is also encoded by other DNA sequences in this sample. The rearrangement uses TRBV9 and TRBJ1-1; D not resolved. This CDR3 is built from 12 residues. In germline, CDR1 is SGDLS, CDR2 YYNGEE. With 3 bases removed from V and 1 base from J, the gap between germline ends came to 4 bases. CDR3 bases: TGTGCCAGCAGCGATAAGAACACTGAAGCTTTCTTT. Protein: CASSDKNTEAFF.

V gene TRBV9 combines with J gene TRBJ2-1; D ambiguous. V was shortened by 0 bases and J by 0 bases, with 7 bases between the two germline ends. The CDR3 has 15 residues. Germline CDR1 reads SGDLS; CDR2 reads YYNGEE. CDR3 region: CASSVVTTSYNEQFF. The CDR3 DNA reads as TGTGCCAGCAGCGTAGTAACTACCTCCTACAATGAGCAGTTCTTC.

The V and J genes are TRBV15 and TRBJ1-3; maybe TRBD1 (5 bases). This CDR3 region has 16 residues. Per the germline V gene, CDR1 is LNHNV and CDR2 is YYDKDF (reference sequence). V was clipped by 0 bases and J by 4 bases, with 13 bases between them. CDR3 in amino acids: CATSRDPVRGGNTIYF. Written as DNA, the CDR3 is TGTGCCACCAGCAGAGATCCCGTCCGGGGGGGAAACACCATATATTTT.

This chain links TRBV2 with TRBJ1-2; 11 bases line up with TRBD1. The CDR3 has 14 amino acids. Germline CDR1 SNHLY, CDR2 FYNNEI. With 1 base clipped from V and 7 bases from J, the junction kept 2 bases outside the gene matches. CDR3 nucleotide sequence: TGTGCCAGCAGTGAAGTCGGACAGGGGGCTGGCTACACCTTC. Protein sequence: CASSEVGQGAGYTF.

This clone occurred once. The rearrangement links TRBV2 to TRBJ1-1; D remains ambiguous. Trimming took off 3 bases at V and 3 bases at J, with 11 bases between the two ends. There are 14 residues in the CDR3. Germline-derived CDR1 and CDR2 are SNHLY and FYNNEI. The CDR3 coding sequence is TGTGCCAGCAGTGATCGGGGAGGCGACACTGAAGCTTTCTTT. Translation gives CASSDRGGDTEAFF.

As to this clone: The junction departs from the called germline gene at one end, perhaps through a read error. The V and J genes are TRBV13 and TRBJ2-3; TRBD1 agrees at 9 bases. This CDR3 spans 17 amino acids. CDR1 is PRHDT and CDR2 is FYEKMQ in the germline V gene (reference sequence). CDR3 residues: CASSLGVGTGLEDTQYF. The DNA of the CDR3 is TGTGCCAGCAGCCTAGGGGTCGGGACAGGGCTGGAAGATACGCAGTATTTT.

The chain couples TRBV13 to TRBJ1-1; 7 positions agree with TRBD1. Germline lookup yields CDR1 PRHDT and CDR2 FYEKMQ (reference sequence). This CDR3 contains 15 residues. Trimming cost V 5 bases and J 2 bases; bases outside gene matches: 8. The DNA of the CDR3 is TGTGCCAGCAGCCCCTACAGGGGATTAAACACTGAAGCTTTCTTT. Its protein product is CASSPYRGLNTEAFF.

The table lists this clone with a few counts. The rearrangement links TRBV28 to TRBJ1-2, with unresolved D. The CDR3 consists of 12 residues. The germline V gene encodes CDR1 MDHEN and CDR2 SYDVKM. V was shortened by 2 bases and J by 2 bases, with 3 bases between the two germline ends. In DNA, the CDR3 is TGTGCCAGCAGTTTAGCGAACTATGGCTACACCTTC. It is translated as CASSLANYGYTF.

The CDR3 loop is CATSEHSTDTQYF. The CDR3 nucleotides are TGTGCCACCAGTGAACATAGCACAGATACGCAGTATTTT. V usage is TRBV24-1 and J usage is TRBJ2-3; D is unclear. Germline CDR1 KGHDR, CDR2 SFDVKD. The V and J ends lost 4 bases and 0 bases respectively, with 4 bases between them. The CDR3 totals 13 residues.

This clone was seen only a few times. This rearrangement joins TRBV5-5 to TRBJ1-1; D call uncertain. Germline V lookup: CDR1 SGHKS, CDR2 YYEKEE (reference sequence). The CDR3 extends over 15 amino acids. Trimming stripped 4 bases from V and 0 bases from J, with 13 bases between. The CDR3 spells CASSLGGAMNTEAFF. CDR3 in DNA: TGTGCCAGCAGCCTGGGTGGAGCTATGAACACTGAAGCTTTCTTT.

This rearrangement joins TRBV6-5 to TRBJ1-4; tentatively, D is TRBD1 (5 bases). This CDR3 has 14 residues. The V gene's germline CDR1 is MNHEY and CDR2 SVGAGI. V was pared by 6 bases and J by 4 bases, with 12 bases between. This chain's CDR3 is CASRAGTDNEKLFF. The DNA for the CDR3 is TGTGCCAGCAGGGCGGGGACCGATAATGAAAAACTGTTTTTT.

The chain links TRBV27 to TRBJ1-3, with 7 bases fitting TRBD1. The CDR3 sequence is 16 residues long. Germline CDR1 reads MNHEY; CDR2 reads SMNVEV (reference sequence). The ends lost 5 bases at V and 1 base at J; junction bases unmatched: 8. DNA of the CDR3: TGTGCCAGCAGTCCCCAGGGGGACCCTTCTGGAAACACCATATATTTT. Translated: CASSPQGDPSGNTIYF.

This clone was detected a few times. V is TRBV28 and J is TRBJ2-2, with a weak D call TRBD1 (5 bases). V lost 6 bases, J lost 1 base, and 9 bases lay in between. The CDR3 length is 14 residues. Germline lookup yields CDR1 MDHEN and CDR2 SYDVKM. The DNA of the CDR3 is TGTGCCAGCAGGAATGGACAGAACACCGGGGAGCTGTTTTTT. This translates into CASRNGQNTGELFF.

V usage is TRBV19 and J usage is TRBJ1-2, with 8 bases that match TRBD1. V lost 9 bases to trimming and J lost 3 bases; unmatched junction nucleotides: 12. Germline V CDR1 and CDR2: LNHDA, SQIVND (reference sequence). This CDR3 comprises 15 residues. The CDR3 loop is CASRGGGQEYYGYTF. CDR3 coding DNA: TGTGCCAGCCGAGGAGGGGGACAGGAATACTATGGCTACACCTTC.

The rearrangement links TRBV30 to TRBJ1-1; D remains unclear. V gave up 0 bases and J gave up 6 bases, with 8 bases separating them. CDR3 length equals 12 residues. Looked up from germline, CDR1 is GTSNPN and CDR2 is SVGIG (reference sequence). The CDR3 protein is CAWSVTHSEAFF. Written as DNA, the CDR3 is TGTGCCTGGAGTGTTACCCACTCTGAAGCTTTCTTT. Based on the CDR3 plus reference TRBV30 and TRBJ1-1, the full variable domain is SQTIHQWPATLVQPVGSPLSLECTVEGTSNPNLYWYRQAAGRGLQLLFYSVGIGQISSEVPQNLSASRPQDRQFILSSKKLLLSDSGFYLCAWSVTHSEAFFGQGTRLTVV.

J is TRBJ2-1 and V is TRBV27, with D possibly TRBD2 on 5 matching bases. Germline V gives CDR1 MNHEY, CDR2 SMNVEV (reference sequence). V shed 6 bases and J shed 9 bases, with 18 bases lying between them. The CDR3 is 14 residues long. In DNA form, the CDR3 reads TGTGCCAGCAGACCCGGGGTATTAAGTGGTGAGCAGTTCTTC. Translation: CASRPGVLSGEQFF.

The V call is TRBV5-1, the J call TRBJ1-1, with 11 bases identical to TRBD1. V dropped 8 bases and J dropped 1; count of bases not matched to a gene: 1. The germline V gene encodes CDR1 SGHRS and CDR2 YFSETQ. The CDR3 runs 13 residues. CDR3 DNA sequence: TGCGCCAGTGGGACAGGGGGGAACACTGAAGCTTTCTTT. Amino acids: CASGTGGNTEAFF.

This clone was counted a few times. This rearrangement joins TRBV19 to TRBJ1-4, with 9 bases that match TRBD1. The CDR3 spans 15 residues. V lost 5 bases to trimming and J lost 8 bases; unmatched junction nucleotides: 9. The germline gives CDR1 LNHDA, CDR2 SQIVND (reference sequence). The CDR3 nucleotides are TGTGCCAGTAGTTCGGGGACAGGGACGAGAGAAAAACTGTTTTTT. It codes for CASSSGTGTREKLFF.

This chain uses TRBV6-2 or TRBV6-3 with TRBJ2-3; the D is unclear. V lost 2 bases and J 3 bases, leaving 3 bases between the germline ends. Germline V gene lookup returns CDR1 MNHEY and CDR2 SVGEGT. The length of the CDR3 is 12 residues. Here the CDR3 reads CASSYTTDTQYF. CDR3 bases: TGTGCCAGCAGTTACACAACAGATACGCAGTATTTT.

The chain couples TRBV4-1 to TRBJ2-3; 9 bases are shared with TRBD2. The CDR3 consists of 15 residues. The V and J ends lost 2 bases and 5 bases, in that order; junction bases with no gene match: 5. Germline V gene data show CDR1 as MGHRA and CDR2 as YSYEKL. The CDR3 sequence: CASSQLGLAIDTQYF. CDR3 coding DNA: TGCGCCAGCAGCCAACTGGGACTAGCAATAGATACGCAGTATTTT.

This clone came up once. This chain uses TRBV7-8 with TRBJ2-2; 8 positions match TRBD2. Trimming took 5 bases from V and 6 from J; bases not matched to a gene: 8. The CDR3 consists of 15 residues. Per germline, CDR1 SGHVS and CDR2 FQNEAQ. The CDR3, as DNA: TGTGCCAGCAGCCGTATTTCACTAGCGGCCGGGGAGCTGTTTTTT. Translated, it gives CASSRISLAAGELFF.

V is TRBV7-3 and J is TRBJ2-3, with D possibly matching TRBD1 (6 bases). CDR1 and CDR2 from the germline V gene are SGHTA and FQGTGA. V was clipped by 5 bases and J by 3 bases, with 21 bases between them. This CDR3 has 17 amino acids. CDR3 residues: CASSAALLGGGTDTQYF. The CDR3, as DNA: TGTGCCAGCAGCGCAGCCCTTCTTGGGGGCGGAACAGATACGCAGTATTTT.

The chain links TRBV7-9 to TRBJ1-6; 7 nucleotides agree with TRBD1. In germline, CDR1 is SEHNR, CDR2 FQNEAQ (reference sequence). Trimming at V came to 5 bases and at J to 9 bases, leaving 7 bases not matched to a gene. The CDR3 spans 14 residues. In DNA, the CDR3 is TGTGCCAGCAGCGTCACAGGGGAAGGTTCACCCCTCCACTTT. It encodes CASSVTGEGSPLHF.

This clone has a single count. The CDR3 spells CASSLDAGTNEKLFF. The CDR3 DNA follows: TGTGCCAGCAGCTTAGATGCAGGGACTAATGAAAAACTGTTTTTT. The V call is TRBV7-8, the J call TRBJ1-4; maybe TRBD1 (5 bases). This CDR3 is built from 15 residues. The ends were cut back, 1 base at V and 2 bases at J, with 8 bases in the middle. The V gene's germline CDR1 is SGHVS and CDR2 FQNEAQ. Complete variable domain (other parts from reference TRBV7-8 and TRBJ1-4): GAGVSQSPRYKVAKRGQDVALRCDPISGHVSLFWYQQALGQGPEFLTYFQNEAQLDKSGLPSDRFFAERPEGSVSTLKIQRTQQEDSAVYLCASSLDAGTNEKLFFGSGTQLSVL.

As concerns this clone: Other DNA sequences from this sample encode an identical CDR3 as well. This chain joins TRBV12-3 or TRBV12-4 and TRBJ1-2; D is unclear. V was shortened by 2 bases and J by 7 bases, with 8 bases between the two germline ends. This CDR3 comprises 12 residues. The CDR3 sequence: CASSLSRGGYTF. CDR3 nucleotides: TGTGCCAGCAGTTTAAGTCGGGGTGGCTACACCTTC.

The chain joins TRBV6-5 to TRBJ1-2; 9 nucleotides align to TRBD1. CDR3 length: 14 residues. Germline-derived CDR1 and CDR2 are MNHEY and SVGAGI. Trimming at V came to 2 bases and at J to 9 bases, leaving 7 bases not matched to a gene. The CDR3 region has the DNA TGTGCCAGCAGTTACACGACAGGGGGGGTGAGCTACACCTTC. Amino acids: CASSYTTGGVSYTF.

The chain combines TRBV9 with TRBJ1-3, with 7 bases matching TRBD1. V lost 0 bases, J lost 4 bases, and 7 bases stayed unmatched. The germline V gene has CDR1 SGDLS and CDR2 YYNGEE. The CDR3 is made up of 16 amino acids. The CDR3 nucleotides are TGTGCCAGCAGCGTAGAGAGACAGGGAAAGGGAAACACCATATATTTT. As protein: CASSVERQGKGNTIYF.

The J gene is TRBJ2-5, the V gene TRBV3-1 (or the pseudogene TRBV3-2); a possible D gene is TRBD2 (5 bases). From germline, CDR1 is LGHDT and CDR2 YNNKEL (reference sequence). V was clipped by 4 bases and J by 2 bases, with 11 bases between them. This CDR3 comprises 14 residues. Here the CDR3 DNA reads TGTGCCAGCAGCCCAGTGGACTTTCAAGAGACCCAGTACTTC. As protein: CASSPVDFQETQYF.